Presented here are 22 T cell receptor beta chains from one specimen sequenced in a study of T cell repertoires in cytomegalovirus infection. TCRdb recomputed calls from the reads with MiXCR, one row per CDR3 protein. The sample lists 310,000 or so distinct CDR3 sequences, around 9.1% seen once, with around 2.4% in the top ten. What was sequenced was PBMCs. The receptors come from a human donor in good health (CMV status not recorded). Some clones in this sample may be carry-over from other donors' samples.

This clonotype was seen repeatedly, ten times or more. V usage is TRBV6-2 or TRBV6-3 and J usage is TRBJ2-4, with D possibly TRBD1 on 5 matching bases. V lost 4 bases and J 3 bases, leaving 19 bases between the germline ends. Germline values: CDR1 MNHEY, CDR2 SVGEGT. This CDR3 is built from 17 residues. CDR3 sequence: CASSSRDSKDGKNIQYF. For the CDR3, the DNA is TGTGCCAGCAGTTCCCGCGACAGTAAAGACGGCAAAAACATTCAGTACTTC.

This clonotype was recorded at least ten times. V usage is TRBV28 and J usage is TRBJ1-2; D not certain. The CDR3 has 15 amino acids. The germline CDR1 and CDR2 sequences are MDHEN and SYDVKM. Trimming removed 5 bases from V and 8 bases from J, with 21 bases in between. The CDR3 reads CASSASGVRGMGYTF. CDR3 sequence (DNA): TGTGCCAGCAGTGCCTCGGGAGTTCGAGGAATGGGCTACACCTTC.

This clonotype has ten or more counts. The chain links TRBV20-1 to TRBJ1-5; a weak D match, TRBD1 (6 bases). Germline V CDR1 and CDR2: DFQATT, SNEGSKA (reference sequence). There are 15 residues in the CDR3. Trimming cost V 2 bases and J 0 bases, with 11 bases left between them. Here the CDR3 reads CSARQQGHSNQPQHF. DNA for the CDR3: TGCAGTGCTAGACAGCAGGGGCATAGCAATCAGCCCCAGCATTTT.

The rearrangement joins TRBV29-1 to TRBJ1-2, with D maybe TRBD1 (5 bases). Trimming left V 6 bases short and J 2 bases short, with 10 bases between. Germline V gene sequence: CDR1 SQVTM, CDR2 ANQGSEA. The CDR3 runs 12 residues. As DNA, the CDR3 is TGCAGCGTGACAGACAGAAACTATGGCTACACCTTC. Its protein is CSVTDRNYGYTF.

V is TRBV9 and J is TRBJ1-2, with 9 positions matching TRBD1. Germline CDR1 and CDR2: SGDLS and YYNGEE. V dropped 0 bases and J dropped 1; count of bases not matched to a gene: 10. The CDR3 is made up of 18 amino acids. The CDR3 here is CASSVAPGLGQGNYGYTF. CDR3 nucleotide sequence: TGTGCCAGCAGCGTAGCACCCGGATTGGGACAGGGTAACTATGGCTACACCTTC.

The sample holds many counts of this clonotype. The chain carries TRBV7-8 and TRBJ2-7, with a weak D call TRBD1 (6 bases). V dropped 5 bases and J dropped 0 bases, with 17 bases sitting between them. CDR3 length equals 16 residues. Germline CDR1 and CDR2: SGHVS and FQNEAQ. The CDR3 DNA sequence: TGTGCCAGCAGCCCCTCGACACAGGGTAACTCCTACGAGCAGTACGTC. Its protein is CASSPSTQGNSYEQYV.

This clonotype was seen ten or more times. The genes are TRBV5-5 and TRBJ2-3; D is possibly TRBD1 (6 bases). CDR3 length: 18 residues. V gave up 0 bases and J gave up 0 bases, with 17 bases separating them. Germline values: CDR1 SGHKS, CDR2 YYEKEE (reference sequence). This CDR3 reads CASSLVPRTVTSTDTQYF. DNA of the CDR3: TGTGCCAGCAGCTTGGTTCCCCGGACAGTAACTAGCACAGATACGCAGTATTTT.

This clonotype has at least ten counts. V usage is TRBV6-4 and J usage is TRBJ2-1, with 8 bases identical to TRBD1. Germline CDR1 reads MRHNA; CDR2 reads SNTAGT. The CDR3 length is 10 residues. Unmatched junction bases numbered 7, after V lost 9 bases and J lost 15 bases. The CDR3 DNA reads TGTGCCAGTCAACAGGGGGAAGGGTTCTTC. It translates to CASQQGEGFF.

This clonotype was detected only a few times. The chain joins TRBV29-1 to TRBJ2-1; D might be TRBD1 (5 bases). The germline gives CDR1 SQVTM, CDR2 ANQGSEA. Between the trimmed V and J ends, which lost 3 bases and 3 bases, there was a span of 12 bases. The CDR3 totals 14 residues. Here the CDR3 DNA reads TGCAGCGTTGATTCAGGGAAATACTACAATGAGCAGTTCTTC. This translates into CSVDSGKYYNEQFF.

This clonotype was observed at least ten times. The chain is built from TRBV20-1 and TRBJ2-4, with unresolved D. Germline CDR1 DFQATT, CDR2 SNEGSKA (reference sequence). V was shortened by 0 bases and J by 0 bases, with 12 bases between the two germline ends. This CDR3 comprises 16 residues. In nucleotides, the CDR3 is TGCAGTGCTAGAGATCGGCTACCAGTAGCCAAAAACATTCAGTACTTC. It codes for CSARDRLPVAKNIQYF.

This clonotype appeared many times. The chain is built from TRBV25-1 and TRBJ1-2; 7 bases agree with TRBD1. J gave up 8 bases and V 4 bases, and 1 base lay outside the gene matches. Germline lookup yields CDR1 MGHDK and CDR2 SYGVNS. CDR3 length: 11 amino acids. This chain's CDR3 is CASSVGGGYTF. The CDR3 DNA reads TGTGCCAGCAGTGTAGGGGGCGGCTACACCTTC.

This clonotype was picked up many times. The chain has TRBV6-5 and TRBJ1-6; D gene uncertain. The CDR3 spans 16 residues. Looked up from germline, CDR1 is MNHEY and CDR2 is SVGAGI. The V gene lost 0 bases and the J gene lost 2 bases, with 8 bases spanning the gap. CDR3 sequence (DNA): TGTGCCAGCAGTTACTCCCCTGAGCCCTATAATTCACCCCTCCACTTT. Encoded protein: CASSYSPEPYNSPLHF.

This sequence joins TRBV29-1 and TRBJ1-1, with unresolved D. This CDR3 is built from 12 residues. From germline, CDR1 is SQVTM and CDR2 ANQGSEA. V shed 3 bases and J shed 1 base, with 6 bases lying between them. The CDR3 nucleotides are TGCAGCGTTGAGAACGGGAACACTGAAGCTTTCTTT. It specifies CSVENGNTEAFF.

This clonotype was picked up many times. This rearrangement joins TRBV7-6 to TRBJ2-1; a possible D gene is TRBD2 (5 bases). V was trimmed by 1 base and J by 2 bases, leaving 9 bases between them. Germline V gives CDR1 SGHVS, CDR2 FNYEAQ. This CDR3 is 15 amino acids long. CDR3 amino acids: CASSLVRAPYNEQFF. The CDR3 bases are TGTGCCAGCAGCTTAGTGCGGGCTCCCTACAATGAGCAGTTCTTC.

This chain connects TRBV6-2 or TRBV6-3 to TRBJ2-3; 8 positions match TRBD2. V lost 8 bases to trimming and J lost 6 bases; unmatched junction nucleotides: 13. Germline V gene sequence: CDR1 MNHEY, CDR2 SVGEGT. The CDR3 extends over 15 amino acids. CDR3 DNA sequence: TGTGCCAGCGTCTTCGGGGGGGGGGCCTCGGATACGCAGTATTTT. Translation gives CASVFGGGASDTQYF.

The chain combines TRBV12-3 or TRBV12-4 with TRBJ2-3; 8 bases map to TRBD2. The length of the CDR3 is 15 residues. Germline trimming cut 7 bases from V and 5 bases from J; bases unmatched to any gene: 11. This CDR3 reads CASNLRRLAGDTQYF. The CDR3 DNA follows: TGTGCCAGCAACCTACGACGGCTAGCGGGAGATACGCAGTATTTT.

The sample holds many counts of this clonotype. The rearrangement joins TRBV6-6 to TRBJ2-4; 9 bases match TRBD2. Germline V CDR1 and CDR2: MNHNY, SVGAGI (reference sequence). The CDR3 spans 17 residues. Losses at the gene ends were 6 bases for V and 0 bases for J; bases not matched to a gene: 9. This CDR3 reads CASRTGTSLLAKNIQYF. CDR3 coding DNA: TGTGCCAGCAGAACCGGGACTAGCTTACTAGCCAAAAACATTCAGTACTTC.

The sample holds many counts of this clonotype. The V call is TRBV7-6, the J call TRBJ1-2; no reliable D call. This CDR3 region has 13 residues. Germline V CDR1 and CDR2: SGHVS, FNYEAQ. Trimming pared 3 bases from V and 1 base from J, leaving 6 bases between. The CDR3 protein is CASSLDVNYGYTF. In nucleotides, the CDR3 is TGTGCCAGCAGCTTGGACGTTAACTATGGCTACACCTTC.

This clonotype was seen a few times. V is TRBV18 and J is TRBJ2-7; D call uncertain. The germline CDR1 and CDR2 sequences are KGHSH and LQKENI. V dropped 0 bases and J dropped 2 bases, with 8 bases sitting between them. CDR3 length equals 14 residues. The CDR3 DNA follows: TGTGCCAGCTCACCACCGAACTTCCCCTACGAGCAGTACTTC. Translated: CASSPPNFPYEQYF.

This clonotype was detected many times. The J gene is TRBJ2-2, the V gene TRBV7-9; D is undetermined. There are 20 residues in the CDR3. Germline V gene sequence: CDR1 SEHNR, CDR2 FQNEAQ (reference sequence). Trimming took off 5 bases at V and 4 bases at J, with 29 bases between the two ends. The CDR3 reads CASSPRWGTLGREGTGELFF. DNA for the CDR3: TGTGCCAGCAGCCCAAGATGGGGAACCTTGGGAAGGGAAGGCACCGGGGAGCTGTTTTTT.

This clonotype was detected many times. The rearrangement uses TRBV7-9 and TRBJ1-1, with TRBD1 as a possible D gene (6 bases). V lost 7 bases and J 0 bases, leaving 15 bases between the germline ends. This CDR3 comprises 15 residues. CDR1 SEHNR and CDR2 FQNEAQ come from the germline V gene (reference sequence). The CDR3 region is CASNIGGGMNTEAFF. As DNA, the CDR3 is TGTGCCAGCAACATAGGGGGAGGGATGAACACTGAAGCTTTCTTT.

Notes on this clonotype: With a much larger clone just one base away, this may be a read error. Since no conserved phenylalanine or tryptophan closes the CDR3, a read error is the likely cause. The chain uses TRBV6-6 and TRBJ2-2; 7 positions agree with TRBD2. Germline loops: CDR1 MNHNY, CDR2 SVGAGI (reference sequence). After removal of 3 bases from V and 5 bases from J, the junction contained 9 bases not matched to a gene. The CDR3 spans 16 residues. CDR3 DNA: TGTGCCAGCAGTTATAGGAGCGAGCGGGGAACCGGGGAGCTGTTTTGT. Its protein product is CASSYRSERGTGELFC.